The present entry profiles one T cell receptor beta chain with its context. These data originate in a study of early T cells in non-severe SARS-CoV-2 infection. Study details: Bulk RNA from unsorted whole blood was sequenced; chains were unpaired.

Researchers tagged individual cDNA molecules with unique molecular identifiers. TCRdb analysed the 5' RACE reads with MiXCR anew, one entry per CDR3 protein. In the table there are 50,000 to 55,000 distinct CDR3 sequences, 7.5% to 10% of which are singletons. Germline CDR1 is SGHKS and CDR2 is YYEKEE (reference sequence). CDR3 size: 16 residues. The V gene lost 0 bases and the J gene lost 2 bases, with 12 bases spanning the gap. Sample: whole blood. The gene calls are TRBV5-5 and TRBJ1-5; D is unclear. The sequence derives from an adult who was a healthcare worker with PCR-confirmed SARS-CoV-2 infection or an uninfected control (not recorded which). The CDR3 loop is CASSLGQRQGNQPQHF. CDR3 coding DNA: TGTGCCAGCAGCTTGGGCCAACGGCAGGGCAATCAGCCCCAGCATTTT.